The 8 T cell receptor beta chains presented below share a single source sample, sequenced in a study of blood T cell repertoires in COVID-19. Sequencing was performed with immunoSEQ multiplex PCR; in TCRdb, only in-frame clones are kept and a portion is missing. The sample shows around 300,000 clones, 75% to 95% of them seen only once. Specimen: PBMCs or T cells enriched from blood (not recorded which). These receptors were taken from a woman between 25 and 40 years old who had recovered from COVID-19.

This chain joins TRBV28 and TRBJ1-2, with 8 positions matching TRBD1. This CDR3 is built from 14 residues. The junction had 9 bases not matched to a gene; V was cut back by 6 bases and J by 6 bases. From germline, CDR1 is MDHEN and CDR2 SYDVKM. CDR3 nucleotides: TGTGCCAGCAGACCTGGACAGGGTTTTAATGGCTACACCTTC. Its protein is CASRPGQGFNGYTF.

V and J are TRBV27 and TRBJ2-5; TRBD1 matches 8 bases. Unmatched junction bases numbered 7, after V lost 3 bases and J lost 4 bases. The germline V gene encodes CDR1 MNHEY and CDR2 SMNVEV (reference sequence). The CDR3 totals 15 residues. CDR3 in amino acids: CASSLGQGARETQYF. The CDR3 DNA is TGTGCCAGCAGTTTGGGGCAGGGGGCACGAGAGACCCAGTACTTC.

The chain couples TRBV28 to TRBJ1-1; D not certain. Germline lookup yields CDR1 MDHEN and CDR2 SYDVKM. Deletions cut 2 bases from V and 4 bases from J, with 17 bases between. The CDR3 loop spans 16 amino acids. The CDR3 sequence is CASSLVPVEVGTEAFF. The CDR3 DNA follows: TGTGCCAGCAGTTTAGTGCCAGTTGAGGTGGGCACTGAAGCTTTCTTT. The whole variable domain, remainder taken from reference TRBV28 and TRBJ1-1, is DVKVTQSSRYLVKRTGEKVFLECVQDMDHENMFWYRQDPGLGLRLIYFSYDVKMKEKGDIPEGYSVSREKKERFSLILESASTNQTSMYLCASSLVPVEVGTEAFFGQGTRLTVV.

The V and J genes are TRBV20-1 and TRBJ1-3, with a possible D match to TRBD1 (6 bases). V was shortened by 3 bases and J by 7 bases, with 16 bases between the two germline ends. The CDR3 is 14 residues long. The germline CDR1 and CDR2 sequences are DFQATT and SNEGSKA (reference sequence). DNA for the CDR3: TGCAGTGCTAGTTACGGGACATTTGGGAACACCATATATTTT. Translating gives CSASYGTFGNTIYF.

V is TRBV13 and J is TRBJ2-3, with TRBD2 matching 11 bases. Germline V gives CDR1 PRHDT, CDR2 FYEKMQ (reference sequence). There are 16 residues in the CDR3. The ends lost 4 bases at V and 2 bases at J; junction bases unmatched: 5. The CDR3 bases are TGTGCCAGCAGCTCGAGGACTAGCGGGTACACAGATACGCAGTATTTT. Translation gives CASSSRTSGYTDTQYF.

The chain links TRBV7-3 to TRBJ1-1; D gene ambiguous. The CDR3 loop spans 17 amino acids. V lost 5 bases and J 3 bases, leaving 22 bases between the germline ends. CDR1 is SGHTA, CDR2 FQGTGA, per germline. CDR3 region: CASSPGPVGPADTEAFF. The CDR3 bases are TGTGCCAGCAGCCCCGGCCCCGTGGGTCCGGCGGACACTGAAGCTTTCTTT.

The chain combines TRBV5-1 with TRBJ2-5; the D gene is possibly TRBD1 (6 bases). V gave up 0 bases and J gave up 5 bases, with 11 bases separating them. This CDR3 has 14 amino acids. Germline assignment: CDR1 SGHRS and CDR2 YFSETQ. CDR3 DNA: TGCGCCAGCAGCTTGGTAGCAGGGGTGGAGACCCAGTACTTC. Encoded protein: CASSLVAGVETQYF.

This clone showed up just a few times. The gene calls are TRBV10-3 and TRBJ1-2, with D hard to call. The germline CDR1 and CDR2 sequences are ENHRY and SYGVKD. CDR3 length equals 13 residues. Trimming took 3 bases from V and 4 from J, leaving 9 bases between them. The CDR3 DNA reads TGTGCCATCAGTGACACTGCAACCTATGGCTACACCTTC. Encoded protein: CAISDTATYGYTF.